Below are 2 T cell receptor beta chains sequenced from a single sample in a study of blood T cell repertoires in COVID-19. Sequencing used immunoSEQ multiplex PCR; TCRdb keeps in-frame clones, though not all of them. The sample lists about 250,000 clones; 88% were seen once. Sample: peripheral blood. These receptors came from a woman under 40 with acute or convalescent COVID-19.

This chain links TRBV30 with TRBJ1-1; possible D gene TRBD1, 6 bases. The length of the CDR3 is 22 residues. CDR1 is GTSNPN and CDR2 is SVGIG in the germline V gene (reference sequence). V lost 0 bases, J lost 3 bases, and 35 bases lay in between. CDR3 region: CAWSVRLLLPGHKNSRDTEAFF. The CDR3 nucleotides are TGTGCCTGGAGTGTACGCTTGCTACTTCCGGGACACAAAAACTCCCGGGACACTGAAGCTTTCTTT.

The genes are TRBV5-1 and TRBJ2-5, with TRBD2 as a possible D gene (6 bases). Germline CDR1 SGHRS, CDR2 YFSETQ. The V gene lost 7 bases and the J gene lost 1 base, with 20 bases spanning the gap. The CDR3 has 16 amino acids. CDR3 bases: TGCGCCAGCGCCGGAGGAGGGGTTTTGTCCCAAGAGACCCAGTACTTC. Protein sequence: CASAGGGVLSQETQYF. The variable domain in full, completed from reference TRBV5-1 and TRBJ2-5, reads KAGVTQTPRYLIKTRGQQVTLSCSPISGHRSVSWYQQTPGQGLQFLFEYFSETQRNKGNFPGRFSGRQFSNSRSEMNVSTLELGDSALYLCASAGGGVLSQETQYFGPGTRLLVL.